This TCR beta chain was obtained from a study of response to subunit inactivated influenza vaccine (dated by TCRdb to the late 2010s). Regarding the study in general: Deep quantitative profiling of the T cell receptor repertoire was used in the study to follow responses to a trivalent subunit inactivated influenza vaccine. The paper as a whole reports these results and caveats: The authors suggested that each seasonal influenza vaccination may recruit only a limited number of new T cells.

About this clonotype: What antigen it recognizes has not been identified. No base-level quality is on record; no much larger clone is a single base apart.

The receptor library was made with RT-PCR. These reads were obtained on an Illumina HiSeq 2500. The raw public reads went through TCRdb reprocessing: fastp at Q25, MiXCR clone calling, in-frame beta chains kept. For every CDR3 protein sequence, its rows merge into one entry that carries the most common genes and DNA. Across this sample there are some 300,000 distinct CDR3 sequences, with over 20% seen only once. The ten largest clones represent 10% to 13% of the sample. Trimming accounts for 1 base at V and 0 bases at J, while the number of junction bases matched to no gene is 4. CDR1 and CDR2 (SGHKS, YYEKEE) derive from the germline V gene (reference sequence). From cysteine to phenylalanine, the CDR3 is 16 amino acids long. Just CDR3 DNA is preserved here, 48 bases in frame from base 1.

This sequence was found in a man aged 50 to 75 who received an inactivated influenza vaccine. Donor details come from another sample of the same person, matched by shared clones. The sample was PBMCs from blood, taken around 22 months after vaccination. The chain uses TRBV5-5 and TRBJ1-3; 7 middle bases align to TRBD1. The DNA sequence is as follows: TGTGCCAGCAGCTTGTTGACAGGGACCTCTGGAAACACCATATATTTT. Translated, this is CASSLLTGTSGNTIYF.